These 13 T cell receptor beta chains originate from one sample sequenced in a study of CD8+CD57+ T cells in acquired aplastic anemia. According to the study, genomic DNA was the template for TCR beta VDJ and CDR3 profiling. TCRdb ran MiXCR on the reads and lists one entry per CDR3 protein. The sample holds about 240,000 distinct CDR3 sequences, around 45% seen once. Patients picked for sequencing had shown CD8+CD57+ cell expansion detected by flow cytometry. Material for sequencing was sorted CD4+, CD8+, or CD8+CD57+ T cells (not recorded which) from PBMCs. The origin of the receptors is a human donor with aplastic anemia.

This chain uses TRBV7-9 with TRBJ1-2, with unresolved D. Looked up from germline, CDR1 is SEHNR and CDR2 is FQNEAQ (reference sequence). V lost 1 base and J lost 7, with 4 bases in between. The CDR3 runs to 11 residues. CDR3 in amino acids: CASSLDSGYTF. The CDR3 DNA is TGTGCCAGCAGCTTAGATAGTGGCTACACCTTC.

The rearrangement uses TRBV9 and TRBJ2-1; 7 bases align to TRBD1. Looked up from germline, CDR1 is SGDLS and CDR2 is YYNGEE. V lost 0 bases, J lost 0 bases, and 9 bases stayed unmatched. The CDR3 contains 18 residues. CDR3 region: CASSVVGAGGSSYNEQFF. For the CDR3, the DNA is TGTGCCAGCAGCGTAGTGGGGGCAGGGGGTAGCTCCTACAATGAGCAGTTCTTC. Full variable domain (outside the CDR3, taken from reference TRBV9 and TRBJ2-1): DSGVTQTPKHLITATGQRVTLRCSPRSGDLSVYWYQQSLDQGLQFLIQYYNGEERAKGNILERFSAQQFPDLHSELNLSSLELGDSALYFCASSVVGAGGSSYNEQFFGPGTRLTVL.

Regarding this clonotype: Possible read error: a much larger clone is one base away. The chain joins TRBV11-2 to TRBJ2-3, with D possibly being TRBD2 (5 bases). This CDR3 has 16 amino acids. V dropped 1 base and J dropped 0 bases, with 11 bases sitting between them. Germline V gene data show CDR1 as SGHAT and CDR2 as FQNNGV. The CDR3 nucleotides are TGTGCCAGCAGCTTAGGACGGGGTTGGAGCACAGATACGCAGTATTTT. Its translation is CASSLGRGWSTDTQYF. Variable domain in full (rest from reference TRBV11-2 and TRBJ2-3): EAGVAQSPRYKIIEKRQSVAFWCNPISGHATLYWYQQILGQGPKLLIQFQNNGVVDDSQLPKDRFSAERLKGVDSTLKIQPAKLEDSAVYLCASSLGRGWSTDTQYFGPGTRLTVL.

Ten or more counts support this clonotype. The rearrangement uses TRBV15 and TRBJ1-3, with D perhaps matching TRBD1 (5 bases). The V gene lost 0 bases and the J gene lost 2 bases, with 8 bases spanning the gap. The CDR3 has 15 amino acids. Germline values: CDR1 LNHNV, CDR2 YYDKDF (reference sequence). The CDR3 nucleotides read TGTGCCACCAGCAGAGACAGGGCCCCTGGAAACACCATATATTTT. It codes for CATSRDRAPGNTIYF.

Ten or more counts support this clonotype. The gene calls are TRBV5-6 and TRBJ1-3; D is unresolved. This CDR3 spans 13 amino acids. Looked up from germline, CDR1 is SGHDT and CDR2 is YYEEEE. V dropped 2 bases and J dropped 5 bases, with 8 bases sitting between them. The CDR3 bases are TGTGCCAGCAGCTTACGGACCCGAAACACCATATATTTT. Translating it yields CASSLRTRNTIYF. Together with reference TRBV5-6 and TRBJ1-3, the CDR3 gives the full variable domain: DAGVTQSPTHLIKTRGQQVTLRCSPKSGHDTVSWYQQALGQGPQFIFQYYEEEERQRGNFPDRFSGHQFPNYSSELNVNALLLGDSALYLCASSLRTRNTIYFGEGSWLTVV.

This clonotype was counted at least ten times. The V call is TRBV12-3 or TRBV12-4, the J call TRBJ1-1, with D hard to call. There are 14 residues in the CDR3. Trimming cost V 1 base and J 7 bases, with 13 bases left between them. The CDR3 loop reads CASSLVRTTSEAFF. In nucleotides, the CDR3 is TGTGCCAGCAGTTTAGTTAGGACGACCAGTGAAGCTTTCTTT.

The CDR3 coding sequence is TGCGCCAGCAAGGAGGAGGGGACCGGGGAGCTGTTTTTT. Protein product: CASKEEGTGELFF. The chain has TRBV10-2 and TRBJ2-2, with TRBD2 as a possible D gene (6 bases). The CDR3 is 13 residues long. The V gene's germline CDR1 is WSHSY and CDR2 SAAADI. V lost 7 bases, J lost 5 bases, and 11 bases lay in between.

Points on this clonotype: One end of the junction fails to match germline, which may point to a read error. The V call is TRBV7-9, the J call TRBJ2-2; TRBD2 matches 9 bases. Germline V gene data show CDR1 as SEHNR and CDR2 as FQNEAQ (reference sequence). The CDR3 spans 16 residues. The CDR3 DNA sequence: TGTGCCAGCAGCCAAGATCTGGGACTAGCCACCGGGGAGCCGTCTTTT. Protein sequence: CASSQDLGLATGEPSF. The whole variable domain, filled in from reference TRBV7-9 and TRBJ2-2, reads DTGVSQNPRHKITKRGQNVTFRCDPISEHNRLYWYRQTLGQGPEFLTYFQNEAQLEKSRLLSDRFSAERPKGSFSTLEIQRTEQGDSAMYLCASSQDLGLATGEPSFGEGSRLTVL.

This clonotype was counted ten times or more. V is TRBV7-6 and J is TRBJ1-2, with a tentative D call TRBD1 (5 bases). The germline V and J ends were trimmed by 8 bases and 0 bases, with 13 bases remaining between them. This CDR3 region has 14 residues. Germline V gene lookup returns CDR1 SGHVS and CDR2 FNYEAQ. CDR3: CASGEGFPNYGYTF. The CDR3 nucleotides are TGTGCCAGCGGTGAGGGGTTTCCTAACTATGGCTACACCTTC. Together with reference TRBV7-6 and TRBJ1-2, the CDR3 gives the full variable domain: GAGVSQSPRYKVTKRGQDVALRCDPISGHVSLYWYRQALGQGPEFLTYFNYEAQQDKSGLPNDRFSAERPEGSISTLTIQRTEQRDSAMYRCASGEGFPNYGYTFGSGTRLTVV.

The chain joins TRBV7-2 to TRBJ1-2, with D uncertain. The ends were cut back, 5 bases at V and 5 bases at J, with 18 bases in the middle. CDR1 SGHTA and CDR2 FQGNSA come from the germline V gene. The CDR3 loop spans 15 amino acids. CDR3 nucleotide sequence: TGTGCCAGCAGCCGGCCGGATTTGGGTATTTATGGCTACACCTTC. Its protein product is CASSRPDLGIYGYTF.

A few counts support this clonotype. The chain links TRBV24-1 to TRBJ1-1; no clear D. V shed 3 bases and J shed 6 bases, with 16 bases lying between them. There are 15 residues in the CDR3. Germline V gives CDR1 KGHDR, CDR2 SFDVKD. CDR3 in DNA: TGTGCCACCAGTGATGGGCAGACGGAAAGCGCTGAAGCTTTCTTT. Residues: CATSDGQTESAEAFF.

CDR3 in amino acids: CASSGSGGTSGNTIYF. The CDR3 coding sequence is TGTGCCAGCAGCGGGTCCGGAGGCACCTCTGGAAACACCATATATTTT. The chain has TRBV7-9 and TRBJ1-3; D ambiguous. The V gene's germline CDR1 is SEHNR and CDR2 FQNEAQ (reference sequence). Trimming stripped 5 bases from V and 0 bases from J, with 14 bases between. This CDR3 is built from 16 residues.

J is TRBJ1-1 and V is TRBV5-1; no firm D call. Trimming took 1 base from V and 4 from J, leaving 8 bases between them. Germline CDR1 is SGHRS and CDR2 is YFSETQ. CDR3 size: 13 residues. The CDR3 nucleotides are TGCGCCAGCAGCTTGTCGGTGGGCACTGAAGCTTTCTTT. The encoded protein is CASSLSVGTEAFF. Looking up the rest from reference TRBV5-1 and TRBJ1-1 gives the full variable domain: KAGVTQTPRYLIKTRGQQVTLSCSPISGHRSVSWYQQTPGQGLQFLFEYFSETQRNKGNFPGRFSGRQFSNSRSEMNVSTLELGDSALYLCASSLSVGTEAFFGQGTRLTVV.